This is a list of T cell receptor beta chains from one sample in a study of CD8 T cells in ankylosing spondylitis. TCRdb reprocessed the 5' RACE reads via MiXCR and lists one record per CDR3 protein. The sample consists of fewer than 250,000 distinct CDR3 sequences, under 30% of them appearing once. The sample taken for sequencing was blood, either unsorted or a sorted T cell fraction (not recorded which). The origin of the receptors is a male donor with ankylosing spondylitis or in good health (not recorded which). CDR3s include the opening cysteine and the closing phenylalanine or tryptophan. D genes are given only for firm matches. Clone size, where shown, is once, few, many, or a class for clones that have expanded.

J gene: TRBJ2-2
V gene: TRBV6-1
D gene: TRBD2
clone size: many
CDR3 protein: CASRLREGRIGELFF
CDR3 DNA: TGTGCCAGCAGACTCCGGGAGGGCCGAATCGGGGAGCTGTTTTTT

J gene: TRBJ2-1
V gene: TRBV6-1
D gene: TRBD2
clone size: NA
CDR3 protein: CASMQNPGLAGNNEQFF
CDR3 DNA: TGTGCCAGCATGCAAAACCCGGGACTAGCGGGAAACAATGAGCAGTTCTTC

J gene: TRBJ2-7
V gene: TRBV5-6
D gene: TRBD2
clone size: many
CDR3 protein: CASSDTAFGGSPREQYF
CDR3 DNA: TGTGCCAGCAGCGATACTGCCTTTGGCGGGAGCCCTCGCGAGCAGTACTTC

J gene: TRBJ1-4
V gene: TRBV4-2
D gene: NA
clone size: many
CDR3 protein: CASSLQGQREKLFF
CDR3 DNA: TGTGCCAGCAGCCTGCAGGGACAACGTGAAAAACTGTTTTTT

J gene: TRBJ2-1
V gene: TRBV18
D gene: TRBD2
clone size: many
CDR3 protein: CASSPLGTSISPYNEQFF
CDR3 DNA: TGTGCCAGCTCACCACTGGGGACTAGCATCAGCCCCTACAATGAGCAGTTCTTC

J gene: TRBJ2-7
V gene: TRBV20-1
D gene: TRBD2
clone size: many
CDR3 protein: CSARGTSVMYEQYF
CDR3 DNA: TGCAGTGCTAGAGGGACTAGCGTGATGTACGAGCAGTACTTC

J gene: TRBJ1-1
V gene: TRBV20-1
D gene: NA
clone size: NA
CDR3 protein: CSASPAHRTEAFF
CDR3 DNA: TGCAGTGCTAGTCCTGCGCACCGGACTGAAGCTTTCTTT

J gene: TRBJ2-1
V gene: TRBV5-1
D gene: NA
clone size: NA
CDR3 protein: CASSYSSRSYNEQFF
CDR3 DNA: TGCGCCAGCAGCTATAGCAGCCGCTCCTACAATGAGCAGTTCTTC

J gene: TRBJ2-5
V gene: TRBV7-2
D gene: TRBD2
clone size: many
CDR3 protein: CASSLVREGTQYF
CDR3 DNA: TGTGCCAGCAGCTTAGTACGGGAGGGGACCCAGTACTTC

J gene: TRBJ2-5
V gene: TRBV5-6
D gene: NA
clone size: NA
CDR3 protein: CASSFNVETQYF
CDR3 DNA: TGTGCCAGCAGCTTCAACGTAGAGACCCAGTACTTC

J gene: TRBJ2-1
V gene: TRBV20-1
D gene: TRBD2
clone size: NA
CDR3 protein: CSARLAGGPREQFF
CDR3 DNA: TGCAGTGCTCGACTAGCGGGAGGGCCAAGGGAGCAGTTCTTC

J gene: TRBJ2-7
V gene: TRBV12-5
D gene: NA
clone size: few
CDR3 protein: CASGNSQGYEQYF
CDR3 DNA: TGTGCTAGTGGTAACTCACAGGGTTACGAGCAGTACTTC

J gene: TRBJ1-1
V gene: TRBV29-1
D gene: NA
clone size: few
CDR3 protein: CSVEGQLNTEAFF
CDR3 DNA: TGCAGCGTTGAAGGCCAGTTGAACACTGAAGCTTTCTTT

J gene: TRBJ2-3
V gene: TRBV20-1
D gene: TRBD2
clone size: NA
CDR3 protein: CSARSITSGTDTQYF
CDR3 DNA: TGCAGTGCTAGATCTATTACTAGCGGCACAGATACGCAGTATTTT